The 26 T cell receptor beta chains below all came from one sample that was sequenced in a study of blood T cell repertoires in COVID-19. Generated by immunoSEQ multiplex PCR, the TCRdb table keeps only in-frame clones and is missing some. Of around 190,000 clones in the sample, more than 80% were seen once. The specimen was peripheral blood. All receptors derive from a human donor in a cohort sampled during active COVID-19.

The chain recombines TRBV6-5 with TRBJ1-2, with D maybe TRBD1 (5 bases). V lost 7 bases and J 5 bases, leaving 11 bases between the germline ends. The CDR3 spans 12 residues. Germline V gene data show CDR1 as MNHEY and CDR2 as SVGAGI. The CDR3 protein is CASTWGEYGYTF. The CDR3 nucleotides read TGTGCCAGCACCTGGGGCGAGTATGGCTACACCTTC.

The rearrangement joins TRBV3-1 (or the pseudogene TRBV3-2) to TRBJ2-2; D unresolved. Per germline, CDR1 LGHDT and CDR2 YNNKEL (reference sequence). The CDR3 is made up of 12 amino acids. V lost 3 bases and J 6 bases, leaving 5 bases between the germline ends. CDR3 in amino acids: CASSHNPGELFF. CDR3 coding DNA: TGTGCCAGCAGCCATAATCCCGGGGAGCTGTTTTTT.

The rearrangement uses TRBV19 and TRBJ2-2, with D possibly TRBD2 on 6 matching bases. V shed 7 bases and J shed 5 bases, with 20 bases lying between them. The CDR3 runs to 16 residues. The germline CDR1 and CDR2 sequences are LNHDA and SQIVND (reference sequence). CDR3 nucleotide sequence: TGTGCCAGTACCCGAGGTGGTGGAGGGAGGACCGGGGAGCTGTTTTTT. Encoded protein: CASTRGGGGRTGELFF.

CDR3 loop: CASSLDRVEQFF. As DNA, the CDR3 is TGTGCCAGCAGCCTCGACCGGGTGGAGCAGTTCTTC. The chain joins TRBV5-4 to TRBJ2-1; no definite D call. CDR3 size: 12 residues. In germline, CDR1 is SGHNT, CDR2 YYREEE (reference sequence). V lost 4 bases and J lost 10, with 12 bases in between.

The CDR3 nucleotides are TGTGCCAGCAGCTTAGGACCGAGGACTAATGAAAAACTGTTTTTT. It yields the protein CASSLGPRTNEKLFF. The chain couples TRBV7-9 to TRBJ1-4, with D unresolved. In germline, CDR1 is SEHNR, CDR2 FQNEAQ (reference sequence). With 1 base removed from V and 2 bases from J, the gap between germline ends came to 8 bases. This CDR3 is built from 15 residues.

This clone has only one observation. V usage is TRBV7-9 and J usage is TRBJ2-7; 11 bases agree with TRBD1. V shed 4 bases and J 4 bases; nucleotides not matched to a gene: 9. The CDR3 is 16 residues long. CDR1 and CDR2 from the germline V gene are SEHNR and FQNEAQ (reference sequence). CDR3 coding DNA: TGTGCCAGCAGCTCTTACCCCGGGACAGGGGGTTACGAGCAGTACTTC. It codes for CASSSYPGTGGYEQYF.

The chain combines TRBV27 with TRBJ1-4; D ambiguous. CDR3 length equals 12 residues. V dropped 5 bases and J dropped 15 bases, with 16 bases sitting between them. CDR1 is MNHEY and CDR2 is SMNVEV in the germline V gene (reference sequence). CDR3 in DNA: TGTGCCAGCAGTCCCCGAGGAGGCCGTTTGTTTTTT. It codes for CASSPRGGRLFF.

The chain is built from TRBV5-6 and TRBJ2-7; 8 bases agree with TRBD1. Germline lookup yields CDR1 SGHDT and CDR2 YYEEEE. J gave up 0 bases and V 4 bases, and 3 bases lay outside the gene matches. The CDR3 loop spans 14 amino acids. This chain's CDR3 is CASSTGQASYEQYF. The CDR3 DNA follows: TGTGCCAGCAGCACGGGACAGGCCTCCTACGAGCAGTACTTC.

The chain combines TRBV14 with TRBJ1-1; TRBD1 matches 7 bases. The CDR3 is 14 residues long. With 0 bases clipped from V and 6 bases from J, the junction kept 4 bases outside the gene matches. The germline V gene encodes CDR1 SGHDN and CDR2 FVKESK. The CDR3 spells CASSQDWQGAEAFF. CDR3 DNA sequence: TGTGCCAGCAGCCAAGACTGGCAGGGGGCTGAAGCTTTCTTT.

This clone was observed a single time. This rearrangement joins TRBV4-2 to TRBJ1-4, with D possibly TRBD1 on 6 matching bases. The germline CDR1 and CDR2 sequences are LGHNA and YNFKEQ. With 0 bases removed from V and 5 bases from J, the gap between germline ends came to 16 bases. The CDR3 is made up of 17 amino acids. CDR3 residues: CASSQEGHSIMNEKLFF. The CDR3 region has the DNA TGTGCCAGCAGCCAAGAGGGACACTCCATCATGAATGAAAAACTGTTTTTT.

This sequence joins TRBV5-8 and TRBJ1-6, with D uncertain. The CDR3 totals 14 residues. The germline CDR1 and CDR2 sequences are SGHTS and YDEGEE. With 5 bases removed from V and 6 bases from J, the gap between germline ends came to 12 bases. The CDR3 nucleotides are TGTGCCAGCAGGTTCATCGGTGCTAATTCACCCCTCCACTTT. It encodes CASRFIGANSPLHF. The full variable domain, in which reference TRBV5-8 and TRBJ1-6 provide the parts outside the CDR3, is EAGVTQSPTHLIKTRGQQATLRCSPISGHTSVYWYQQALGLGLQFLLWYDEGEERNRGNFPPRFSGRQFPNYSSELNVNALELEDSALYLCASRFIGANSPLHFGNGTRLTVT.

The gene calls are TRBV7-3 and TRBJ2-7, with 8 bases lining up with TRBD2. V lost 2 bases and J lost 3; bases outside the gene matches: 9. CDR1 and CDR2 from the germline V gene are SGHTA and FQGTGA. The CDR3 has 16 residues. The CDR3 bases are TGTGCCAGCAGCTTAGGTCCCGGGACTAGGGGCTACGAGCAGTACTTC. Translating gives CASSLGPGTRGYEQYF. The full variable domain, rest sourced from reference TRBV7-3 and TRBJ2-7, is GAGVSQTPSNKVTEKGKYVELRCDPISGHTALYWYRQSLGQGPEFLIYFQGTGAADDSGLPNDRFFAVRPEGSVSTLKIQRTERGDSAVYLCASSLGPGTRGYEQYFGPGTRLTVT.

This chain joins TRBV5-1 and TRBJ2-3; no clear D gene. Looked up from germline, CDR1 is SGHRS and CDR2 is YFSETQ. Trimming cost V 4 bases and J 2 bases, with 20 bases left between them. The CDR3 has 17 residues. CDR3: CASSGVPILGPTDTQYF. The CDR3 nucleotides are TGCGCCAGCAGCGGTGTCCCGATTCTGGGCCCCACAGATACGCAGTATTTT.

This clone was picked up a small number of times. The rearrangement uses TRBV5-1 and TRBJ2-1, with D perhaps TRBD1 (7 bases). This CDR3 has 16 amino acids. V lost 4 bases and J 1 base, leaving 15 bases between the germline ends. Per the germline V gene, CDR1 is SGHRS and CDR2 is YFSETQ. In nucleotides, the CDR3 is TGCGCCAGCAGCGGGGGGACAGTAGCGTCCTACAATGAGCAGTTCTTC. Amino acids: CASSGGTVASYNEQFF.

The J gene is TRBJ2-1, the V gene TRBV5-6; D gene ambiguous. Trimming removed 4 bases at V and 4 bases at J, with 9 bases between. Germline-derived CDR1 and CDR2 are SGHDT and YYEEEE. This CDR3 is 13 amino acids long. The CDR3 spells CASSGPLYNEQFF. CDR3 sequence (DNA): TGTGCCAGCAGCGGTCCACTTTACAATGAGCAGTTCTTC.

The chain employs TRBV3-1 (or the pseudogene TRBV3-2) and TRBJ1-2; D is undetermined. Trimming removed 1 base from V and 2 bases from J, with 5 bases in between. The germline V gene encodes CDR1 LGHDT and CDR2 YNNKEL (reference sequence). This CDR3 spans 13 amino acids. The CDR3 reads CASSQVLNYGYTF. In DNA, the CDR3 is TGTGCCAGCAGCCAAGTTCTGAACTATGGCTACACCTTC.

The CDR3, as DNA: TGCGCCAGCAACGGACTAGCGGGGGGTTACAATGAGCAGTTCTTC. Translated, it gives CASNGLAGGYNEQFF. The chain is built from TRBV10-2 and TRBJ2-1; 14 bases map to TRBD2. The CDR3 is made up of 15 amino acids. Germline V lookup: CDR1 WSHSY, CDR2 SAAADI. V shed 7 bases, J shed 4 bases, and the junction held 3 bases outside the gene matches.

The rearrangement uses TRBV28 and TRBJ2-7, with D hard to call. Germline CDR1 and CDR2: MDHEN and SYDVKM. The CDR3 runs 11 residues. With 6 bases removed from V and 3 bases from J, the gap between germline ends came to 6 bases. CDR3 DNA sequence: TGTGCCAGCAGGGCGGTCTACGAGCAGTACTTC. It is translated as CASRAVYEQYF.

The rearrangement joins TRBV4-1 to TRBJ2-2; perhaps TRBD1 as D (5 bases). The CDR3 has 13 amino acids. The V gene's germline CDR1 is MGHRA and CDR2 YSYEKL. The V end lost 8 bases, the J end lost 4 bases, and 11 bases lay between the germline ends. The CDR3 protein is CASRNTGTGELFF. The CDR3 nucleotides read TGCGCCAGCCGCAATACAGGCACCGGGGAGCTGTTTTTT.

This clone appeared once. The rearrangement links TRBV4-2 to TRBJ1-1; D perhaps matches TRBD1 (6 bases). Germline V gene data show CDR1 as LGHNA and CDR2 as YNFKEQ. There are 14 residues in the CDR3. V was trimmed by 8 bases and J by 2 bases, leaving 15 bases between them. This CDR3 reads CASCRGDRNTEAFF. CDR3 DNA sequence: TGTGCCAGCTGCAGGGGTGATCGTAACACTGAAGCTTTCTTT.

This clone was seen a handful of times. This sequence joins TRBV19 and TRBJ1-5; D is perhaps TRBD1 (6 bases). Trimming left V 4 bases short and J 0 bases short, with 7 bases between. This CDR3 contains 14 residues. The germline V gene has CDR1 LNHDA and CDR2 SQIVND (reference sequence). CDR3 in DNA: TGTGCCAGTAGTAACAGGGTTAGCAATCAGCCCCAGCATTTT. This codes for CASSNRVSNQPQHF.

The V call is TRBV7-9, the J call TRBJ1-2; D is uncertain. V was trimmed by 6 bases and J by 8 bases, leaving 19 bases between them. CDR3 length: 14 residues. In germline, CDR1 is SEHNR, CDR2 FQNEAQ (reference sequence). CDR3 loop: CASRPFEEPSGYTF. CDR3 in DNA: TGTGCCAGCAGACCTTTTGAGGAGCCGTCAGGCTACACCTTC. The whole variable domain, remainder taken from reference TRBV7-9 and TRBJ1-2, is DTGVSQNPRHKITKRGQNVTFRCDPISEHNRLYWYRQTLGQGPEFLTYFQNEAQLEKSRLLSDRFSAERPKGSFSTLEIQRTEQGDSAMYLCASRPFEEPSGYTFGSGTRLTVV.

This rearrangement joins TRBV19 to TRBJ2-6, with a weak D call TRBD1 (6 bases). This CDR3 is 15 amino acids long. The germline CDR1 and CDR2 sequences are LNHDA and SQIVND (reference sequence). V was shortened by 5 bases and J by 2 bases, with 10 bases between the two germline ends. The CDR3 bases are TGTGCCAGTAGTTTTACAGGGACTGGGGCCAACGTCCTGACTTTC. It is translated as CASSFTGTGANVLTF.

The rearrangement links TRBV2 to TRBJ1-4; a weak D match, TRBD1 (6 bases). V lost 4 bases and J 8 bases, leaving 17 bases between the germline ends. The CDR3 has 15 residues. Germline CDR1 is SNHLY and CDR2 is FYNNEI. This CDR3 is CASSGVTGGEEKLFF. The DNA of the CDR3 is TGTGCCAGCAGTGGAGTGACAGGTGGAGAAGAAAAACTGTTTTTT.

The chain couples TRBV13 to TRBJ1-1, with D hard to call. The CDR3 is 14 residues long. V was cut by 3 bases and J by 1 base, with 9 bases left in between. Germline lookup yields CDR1 PRHDT and CDR2 FYEKMQ (reference sequence). The CDR3 is CASSLGRKNTEAFF. The CDR3 DNA sequence: TGTGCCAGCAGCTTGGGCAGAAAGAACACTGAAGCTTTCTTT.

This chain joins TRBV29-1 and TRBJ1-1, with D hard to call. The ends were cut back, 4 bases at V and 0 bases at J, with 9 bases in the middle. The CDR3 consists of 13 residues. The germline V gene has CDR1 SQVTM and CDR2 ANQGSEA. CDR3 sequence reads: CSVVAELNTEAFF. The DNA of the CDR3 is TGCAGCGTTGTGGCAGAATTGAACACTGAAGCTTTCTTT. The full variable domain, in which reference TRBV29-1 and TRBJ1-1 provide the parts outside the CDR3, is SAVISQKPSRDICQRGTSLTIQCQVDSQVTMMFWYRQQPGQSLTLIATANQGSEATYESGFVIDKFPISRPNLTFSTLTVSNMSPEDSSIYLCSVVAELNTEAFFGQGTRLTVV.